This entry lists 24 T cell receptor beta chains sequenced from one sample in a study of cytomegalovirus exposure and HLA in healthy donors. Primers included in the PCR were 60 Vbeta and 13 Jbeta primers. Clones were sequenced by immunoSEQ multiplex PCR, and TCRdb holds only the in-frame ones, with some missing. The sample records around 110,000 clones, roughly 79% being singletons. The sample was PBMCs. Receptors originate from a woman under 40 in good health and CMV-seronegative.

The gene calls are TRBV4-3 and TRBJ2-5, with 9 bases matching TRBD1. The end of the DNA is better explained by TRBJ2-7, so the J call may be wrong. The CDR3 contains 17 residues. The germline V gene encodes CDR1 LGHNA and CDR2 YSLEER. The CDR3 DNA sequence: TGCGCCAGCAGCCAAGACGTCCTCAGGGACAGGGCTTACGAGCAGTACTTC. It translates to CASSQDVLRDRAYEQYF.

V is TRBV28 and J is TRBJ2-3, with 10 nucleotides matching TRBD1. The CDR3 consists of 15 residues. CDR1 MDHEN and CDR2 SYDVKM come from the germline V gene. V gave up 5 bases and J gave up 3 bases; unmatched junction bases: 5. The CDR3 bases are TGTGCCAGCAGTCGACAGGGGGCAATAACAGATACGCAGTATTTT. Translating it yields CASSRQGAITDTQYF.

The CDR3 bases are TGTGCCACCAGCAGAGAAGCGATCTCTGGAAACACCATATATTTT. As protein: CATSREAISGNTIYF. The gene calls are TRBV15 and TRBJ1-3; no definite D call. Trimming removed 0 bases from V and 0 bases from J, with 6 bases in between. The CDR3 consists of 15 residues. The germline CDR1 and CDR2 sequences are LNHNV and YYDKDF (reference sequence). Together with reference TRBV15 and TRBJ1-3, the CDR3 gives the full variable domain: DAMVIQNPRYQVTQFGKPVTLSCSQTLNHNVMYWYQQKSSQAPKLLFHYYDKDFNNEADTPDNFQSRRPNTSFCFLDIRSPGLGDTAMYLCATSREAISGNTIYFGEGSWLTVV.

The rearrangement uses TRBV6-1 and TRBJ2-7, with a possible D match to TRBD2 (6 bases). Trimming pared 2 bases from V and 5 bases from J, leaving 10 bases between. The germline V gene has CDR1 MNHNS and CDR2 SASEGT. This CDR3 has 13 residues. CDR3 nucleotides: TGTGCCAGCAGTGAACTACAGCGGGACGAGCAGTACTTC. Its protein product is CASSELQRDEQYF.

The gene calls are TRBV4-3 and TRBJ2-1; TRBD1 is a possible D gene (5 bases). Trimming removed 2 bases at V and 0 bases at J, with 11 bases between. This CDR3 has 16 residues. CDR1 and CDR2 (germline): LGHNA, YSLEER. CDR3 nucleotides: TGCGCCAGCAGCCAAAACGGACAAAGCTCCTACAATGAGCAGTTCTTC. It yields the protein CASSQNGQSSYNEQFF.

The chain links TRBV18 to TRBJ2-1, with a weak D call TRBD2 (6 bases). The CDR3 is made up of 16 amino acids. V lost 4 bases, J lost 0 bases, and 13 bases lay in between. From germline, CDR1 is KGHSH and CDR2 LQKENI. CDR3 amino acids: CASSQRTITSYNEQFF. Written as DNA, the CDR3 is TGTGCCAGCTCACAACGGACTATCACCTCCTACAATGAGCAGTTCTTC.

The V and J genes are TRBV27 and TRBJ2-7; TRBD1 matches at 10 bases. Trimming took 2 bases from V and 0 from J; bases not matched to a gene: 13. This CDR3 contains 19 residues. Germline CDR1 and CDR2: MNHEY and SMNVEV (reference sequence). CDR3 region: CASSLRTGGLLGGSYEQYF. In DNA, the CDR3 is TGTGCCAGCAGTTTAAGGACAGGGGGTCTGCTTGGAGGCTCCTACGAGCAGTACTTC.

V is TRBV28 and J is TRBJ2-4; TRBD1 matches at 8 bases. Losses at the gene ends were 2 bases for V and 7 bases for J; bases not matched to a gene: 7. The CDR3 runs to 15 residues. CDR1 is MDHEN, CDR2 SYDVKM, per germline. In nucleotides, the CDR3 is TGTGCCAGCAGTTTACGCAGGGGGCGAAACAACATTCAGTACTTC. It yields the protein CASSLRRGRNNIQYF.

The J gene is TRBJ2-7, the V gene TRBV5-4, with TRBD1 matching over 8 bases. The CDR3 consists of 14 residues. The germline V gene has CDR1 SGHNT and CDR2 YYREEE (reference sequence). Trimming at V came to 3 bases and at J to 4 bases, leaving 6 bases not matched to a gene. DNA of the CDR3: TGTGCCAGCAGCTCGGGGACAGGACTTTACGAGCAGTACTTC. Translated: CASSSGTGLYEQYF.

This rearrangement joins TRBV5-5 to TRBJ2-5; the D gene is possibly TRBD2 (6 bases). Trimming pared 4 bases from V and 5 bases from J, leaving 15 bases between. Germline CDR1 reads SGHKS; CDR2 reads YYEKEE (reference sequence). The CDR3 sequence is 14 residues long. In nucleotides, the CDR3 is TGTGCCAGCAGCCGGATGGGAGGATGGGAGACCCAGTACTTC. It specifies CASSRMGGWETQYF.

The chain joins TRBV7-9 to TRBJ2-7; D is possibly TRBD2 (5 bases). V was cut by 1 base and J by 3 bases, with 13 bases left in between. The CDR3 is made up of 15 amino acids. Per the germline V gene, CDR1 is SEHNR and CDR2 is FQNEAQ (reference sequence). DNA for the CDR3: TGTGCCAGCAGCTTAGAGTTGGGAGATAACTACGAGCAGTACTTC. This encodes CASSLELGDNYEQYF. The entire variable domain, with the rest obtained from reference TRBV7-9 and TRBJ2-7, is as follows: DTGVSQNPRHKITKRGQNVTFRCDPISEHNRLYWYRQTLGQGPEFLTYFQNEAQLEKSRLLSDRFSAERPKGSFSTLEIQRTEQGDSAMYLCASSLELGDNYEQYFGPGTRLTVT.

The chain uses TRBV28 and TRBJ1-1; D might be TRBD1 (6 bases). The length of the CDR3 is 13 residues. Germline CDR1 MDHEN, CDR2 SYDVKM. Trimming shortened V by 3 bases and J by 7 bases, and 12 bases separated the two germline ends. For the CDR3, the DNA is TGTGCCAGCAGTTTCAGGACAGCGCTTGAAGCTTTCTTT. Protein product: CASSFRTALEAFF.

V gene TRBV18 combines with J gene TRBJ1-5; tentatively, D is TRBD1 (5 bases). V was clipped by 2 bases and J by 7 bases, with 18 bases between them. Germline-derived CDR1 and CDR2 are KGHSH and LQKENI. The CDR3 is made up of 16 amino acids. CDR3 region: CASSPRGQDGGQPQHF. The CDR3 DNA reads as TGTGCCAGCTCACCAAGGGGCCAGGATGGTGGGCAGCCCCAGCATTTT.

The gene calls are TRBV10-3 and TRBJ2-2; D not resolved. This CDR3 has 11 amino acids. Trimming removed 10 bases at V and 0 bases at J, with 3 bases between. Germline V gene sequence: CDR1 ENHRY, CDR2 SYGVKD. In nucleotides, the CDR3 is TGTGCCACCGCGAACACCGGGGAGCTGTTTTTT. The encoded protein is CATANTGELFF.

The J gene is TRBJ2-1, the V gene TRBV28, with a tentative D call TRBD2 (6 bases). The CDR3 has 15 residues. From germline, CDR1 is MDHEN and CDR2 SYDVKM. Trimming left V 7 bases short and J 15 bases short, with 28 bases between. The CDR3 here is CASTQIGRGAIGWFF. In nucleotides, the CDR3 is TGTGCCAGCACCCAAATAGGGCGGGGCGCTATTGGGTGGTTCTTC.

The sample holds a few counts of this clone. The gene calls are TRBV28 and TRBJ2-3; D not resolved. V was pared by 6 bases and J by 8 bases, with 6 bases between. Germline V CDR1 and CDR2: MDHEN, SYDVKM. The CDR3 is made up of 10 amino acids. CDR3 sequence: CASSSGTQYF. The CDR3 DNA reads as TGTGCCAGCAGCTCAGGTACGCAGTATTTT.

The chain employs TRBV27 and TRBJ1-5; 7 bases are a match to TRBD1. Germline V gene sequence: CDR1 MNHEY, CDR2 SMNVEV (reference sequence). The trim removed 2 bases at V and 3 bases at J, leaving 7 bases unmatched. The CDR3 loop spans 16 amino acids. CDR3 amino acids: CASSLRSGTVNQPQHF. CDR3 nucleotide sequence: TGTGCCAGCAGTTTACGATCCGGGACAGTCAATCAGCCCCAGCATTTT.

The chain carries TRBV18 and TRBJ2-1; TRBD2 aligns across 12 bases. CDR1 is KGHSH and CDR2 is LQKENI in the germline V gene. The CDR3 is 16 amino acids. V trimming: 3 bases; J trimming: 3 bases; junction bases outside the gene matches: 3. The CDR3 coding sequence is TGTGCCAGCTCACCGCGACTAGCGGGAGACTACAATGAGCAGTTCTTC. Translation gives CASSPRLAGDYNEQFF.

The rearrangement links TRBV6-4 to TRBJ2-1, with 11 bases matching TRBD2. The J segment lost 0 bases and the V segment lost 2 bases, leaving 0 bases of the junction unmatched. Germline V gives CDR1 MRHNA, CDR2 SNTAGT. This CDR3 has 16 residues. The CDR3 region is CASSDGLAGSYNEQFF. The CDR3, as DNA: TGTGCCAGCAGTGACGGACTAGCGGGCTCCTACAATGAGCAGTTCTTC.

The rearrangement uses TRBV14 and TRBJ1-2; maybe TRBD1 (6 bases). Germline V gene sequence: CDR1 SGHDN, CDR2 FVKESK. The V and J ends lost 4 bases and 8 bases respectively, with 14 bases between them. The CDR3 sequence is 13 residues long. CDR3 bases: TGTGCCAGCAGCCGGTTCGGGGGGCTCGGCTACACCTTC. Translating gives CASSRFGGLGYTF.

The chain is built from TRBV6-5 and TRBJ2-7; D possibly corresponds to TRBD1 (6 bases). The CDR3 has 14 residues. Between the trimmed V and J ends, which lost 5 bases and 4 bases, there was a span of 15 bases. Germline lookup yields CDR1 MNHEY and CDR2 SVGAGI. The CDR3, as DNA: TGTGCCAGCAGTAAACAAACAGGGCGGTACGAGCAGTACTTC. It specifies CASSKQTGRYEQYF.

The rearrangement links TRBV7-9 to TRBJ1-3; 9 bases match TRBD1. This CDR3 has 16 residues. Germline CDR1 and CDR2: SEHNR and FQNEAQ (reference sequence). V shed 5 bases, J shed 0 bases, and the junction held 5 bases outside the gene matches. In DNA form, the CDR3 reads TGTGCCAGCAGCGAGACAGGGGGATACTCTGGAAACACCATATATTTT. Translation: CASSETGGYSGNTIYF. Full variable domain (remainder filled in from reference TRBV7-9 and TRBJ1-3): DTGVSQNPRHKITKRGQNVTFRCDPISEHNRLYWYRQTLGQGPEFLTYFQNEAQLEKSRLLSDRFSAERPKGSFSTLEIQRTEQGDSAMYLCASSETGGYSGNTIYFGEGSWLTVV.

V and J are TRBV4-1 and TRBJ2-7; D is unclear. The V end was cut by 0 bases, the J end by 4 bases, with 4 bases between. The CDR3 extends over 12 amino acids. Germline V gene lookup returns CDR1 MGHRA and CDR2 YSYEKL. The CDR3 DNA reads TGCGCCAGCAGCCAAGACGGGTACGAGCAGTACTTC. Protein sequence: CASSQDGYEQYF.

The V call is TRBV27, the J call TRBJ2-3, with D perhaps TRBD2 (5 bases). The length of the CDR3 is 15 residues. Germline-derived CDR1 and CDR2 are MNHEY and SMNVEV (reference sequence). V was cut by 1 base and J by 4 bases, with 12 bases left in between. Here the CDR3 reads CASSLLGSGADTQYF. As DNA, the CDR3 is TGTGCCAGCAGTTTATTGGGGAGTGGGGCAGATACGCAGTATTTT.